Listed here are 17 T cell receptor beta chains from one sample, sequenced in a study of T cells in Graves' hyperthyroidism and ophthalmopathy. TCR beta CDR3 regions were amplified from RNA. In the first-round RT-PCR of the TCR CDR3, the HTBI primer set was used. TCRdb analysed the multiplex PCR reads with MiXCR anew, one entry per CDR3 protein. In the table there are 300,000 to 450,000 distinct CDR3 sequences, 15% to 19% of which are singletons. Sequenced sample: blood. The receptors here all came from a woman aged 18-29 years with Graves' hyperthyroidism that later progressed to Graves' ophthalmopathy.

This clonotype was picked up many times. The chain carries TRBV2 and TRBJ2-1; TRBD2 might be the D (5 bases). The germline gives CDR1 SNHLY, CDR2 FYNNEI. The CDR3 totals 14 residues. The V gene lost 4 bases and the J gene lost 7 bases, with 14 bases spanning the gap. Written as DNA, the CDR3 is TGTGCCAGCAGTGCTGGTGGACTGGTTAATGAGCAGTTCTTC. Residues: CASSAGGLVNEQFF.

This clonotype was recorded at least ten times. The chain joins TRBV20-1 to TRBJ2-7; 7 bases map to TRBD1. The CDR3 loop spans 12 amino acids. Looked up from germline, CDR1 is DFQATT and CDR2 is SNEGSKA (reference sequence). CDR3 nucleotides: TGCGCCTTACAGGGGCGGACCTACGAGCAGTACTTC. It specifies CALQGRTYEQYF.

This clonotype was observed at least ten times. J is TRBJ2-5 and V is TRBV7-2, with 7 bases fitting TRBD2. Trimming cost V 2 bases and J 1 base; bases outside gene matches: 4. The CDR3 runs to 15 residues. CDR1 is SGHTA, CDR2 FQGNSA, per germline. This CDR3 reads CASSLMASGQETQYF. The DNA for the CDR3 is TGTGCCAGCAGCTTAATGGCTAGCGGCCAAGAGACCCAGTACTTC.

This clonotype was recorded many times. The V call is TRBV6-1, the J call TRBJ2-7, with 8 bases matching TRBD2. The CDR3 has 14 amino acids. Germline CDR1 is MNHNS and CDR2 is SASEGT. J was trimmed by 3 bases and V by 6 bases; bases with no gene match: 7. The CDR3 region has the DNA TGTGCCAGCAGACTCCAGCGGGAGCTCTACGAGCAGTACTTC. It is translated as CASRLQRELYEQYF.

The chain uses TRBV5-1 and TRBJ1-2, with D tentatively TRBD1 (6 bases). Germline V CDR1 and CDR2: SGHRS, YFSETQ. Trimming took off 4 bases at V and 4 bases at J, with 17 bases between the two ends. This CDR3 has 15 amino acids. CDR3 in DNA: TGCGCCAGCAGCCCAGTCCGGGACACGGTCTATGGCTACACCTTC. Translation: CASSPVRDTVYGYTF.

This clonotype was seen repeatedly, ten times or more. CDR3 protein: CAISRDPSVYEQYF. The CDR3 DNA follows: TGTGCCATCTCCCGGGACCCTTCTGTGTACGAGCAGTACTTC. The chain uses TRBV10-3 and TRBJ2-7; D tentatively fits TRBD1 or TRBD2 (5 bases each). Trimming left V 8 bases short and J 4 bases short, with 18 bases between. This CDR3 is built from 14 residues. Germline CDR1 and CDR2: ENHRY and SYGVKD.

This clonotype was seen ten or more times. The V gene is TRBV28, the J gene TRBJ2-1, with 10 nucleotides matching TRBD1. J lost 5 bases, V lost 11 bases, and 9 bases had no gene match. The CDR3 is 14 amino acids. CDR1 and CDR2 (germline): MDHEN, SYDVKM. CDR3 sequence: CAGSGQGVNNEQFF. The CDR3 DNA follows: TGTGCCGGAAGTGGACAGGGGGTCAACAATGAGCAGTTCTTC.

The table lists this clonotype with many counts. The V and J genes are TRBV2 and TRBJ1-2, with 10 bases that match TRBD1. After removal of 4 bases from V and 7 bases from J, the junction contained 6 bases not matched to a gene. The CDR3 runs 14 residues. CDR1 SNHLY and CDR2 FYNNEI come from the germline V gene. CDR3 in DNA: TGTGCCAGCAGTGCGGGACAGGGGAGGGGTGGCTACACCTTC. This sequence encodes CASSAGQGRGGYTF. The full variable domain, in which reference TRBV2 and TRBJ1-2 provide the parts outside the CDR3, is EPEVTQTPSHQVTQMGQEVILRCVPISNHLYFYWYRQILGQKVEFLVSFYNNEISEKSEIFDDQFSVERPDGSNFTLKIRSTKLEDSAMYFCASSAGQGRGGYTFGSGTRLTVV.

This clonotype was seen many times. The chain recombines TRBV7-2 with TRBJ2-7, with 9 bases aligning to TRBD2. The CDR3 runs to 16 residues. J gave up 0 bases and V 2 bases, and 5 bases lay outside the gene matches. CDR1 SGHTA and CDR2 FQGNSA come from the germline V gene. This CDR3 is CASSLSTSGLSYEQYF. CDR3 DNA: TGTGCCAGCAGCTTATCGACTAGCGGTCTCTCCTACGAGCAGTACTTC. The variable domain in full, completed from reference TRBV7-2 and TRBJ2-7, reads GAGVSQSPSNKVTEKGKDVELRCDPISGHTALYWYRQSLGQGLEFLIYFQGNSAPDKSGLPSDRFSAERTGGSVSTLTIQRTQQEDSAVYLCASSLSTSGLSYEQYFGPGTRLTVT.

As for this clonotype: A much larger clone lies one base from this, so it may be a read error. This rearrangement joins TRBV6-1 to TRBJ1-5; D is perhaps TRBD1 (6 bases). The length of the CDR3 is 15 residues. Germline CDR1 and CDR2: MNHNS and SASEGT. V lost 5 bases, J lost 4 bases, and 15 bases lay in between. Here the CDR3 reads CASSRTVRGNQPQHF. DNA of the CDR3: TGTGCCAGCAGTCGAACAGTGAGGGGGAATCAGCCCCAGCATTTT.

Concerning this clonotype itself: Mismatch with germline at one junction end may stem from a read error. This chain connects TRBV2 to TRBJ2-5; no clear D gene. The CDR3 extends over 13 amino acids. Germline V gene sequence: CDR1 SNHLY, CDR2 FYNNEI. The CDR3 DNA reads as TGTGCCGGCAGTGGCGACTTCCAAGAGACCCAGTACTTC. Protein: CAGSGDFQETQYF.

This clonotype was detected a few times. The CDR3 DNA reads as TGTGCCAGCAGCCAAGACGACGCGCTCCTCCGTGGCAATGAGCAGTTCTTC. The encoded protein is CASSQDDALLRGNEQFF. The chain has TRBV3-2 and TRBJ2-1; the D segment call TRBD2 is taken from the table without a DNA check. TRBV3-2 is a listed pseudogene. The CDR3 has 17 residues.

This clonotype occurred many times. This chain links TRBV2 with TRBJ1-2, with D perhaps matching TRBD1 (5 bases). Germline values: CDR1 SNHLY, CDR2 FYNNEI. V was cut by 10 bases and J by 3 bases, with 9 bases left in between. The CDR3 is 11 amino acids. CDR3 sequence (DNA): TGTGCCACAGGGCCGGACTATGGCTACACCTTC. Amino acids: CATGPDYGYTF.

The table lists this clonotype with many counts. The CDR3 DNA reads TGTGCCAGCAGCTCCCTTCCGGGGAATCAGCCCCAGCATTTT. Translation: CASSSLPGNQPQHF. The rearrangement links TRBV5-5 to TRBJ1-5; D is ambiguous. V was cut by 3 bases and J by 4 bases, with 11 bases left in between. Germline loops: CDR1 SGHKS, CDR2 YYEKEE (reference sequence). CDR3 length: 14 amino acids.

Ten or more counts support this clonotype. The chain has TRBV28 and TRBJ1-5, with 10 positions matching TRBD1. V dropped 5 bases and J dropped 4; count of bases not matched to a gene: 8. The CDR3 totals 16 residues. The germline V gene has CDR1 MDHEN and CDR2 SYDVKM. In DNA, the CDR3 is TGTGCCAGCAGTCCCCACGGACAGGGGGAAAATCAGCCCCAGCATTTT. It is translated as CASSPHGQGENQPQHF.

This clonotype was observed many times. The CDR3 DNA reads TGTGCCAGCAGCCGGGCAGCTAACTATGGCTACACCTTC. Translated, it gives CASSRAANYGYTF. The chain recombines TRBV2 with TRBJ1-2; no clear D gene. CDR1 and CDR2 (germline): SNHLY, FYNNEI. V dropped 6 bases and J dropped 0 bases, with 8 bases sitting between them. The CDR3 is 13 amino acids. The full variable domain, its missing parts supplied by reference TRBV2 and TRBJ1-2, is EPEVTQTPSHQVTQMGQEVILRCVPISNHLYFYWYRQILGQKVEFLVSFYNNEISEKSEIFDDQFSVERPDGSNFTLKIRSTKLEDSAMYFCASSRAANYGYTFGSGTRLTVV.

A few counts support this clonotype. A much larger clone differs by one base, so this may be a read error. V gene TRBV28 combines with J gene TRBJ2-1; D remains unclear. The CDR3 sequence is 14 residues long. Trimming left V 4 bases short and J 5 bases short, with 12 bases between. CDR1 MDHEN and CDR2 SYDVKM come from the germline V gene. Here the CDR3 reads CASSSSPLHNEQFF. CDR3 nucleotides: TGTGCCAGCAGTTCATCTCCACTTCACAATGAGCAGTTCTTC.